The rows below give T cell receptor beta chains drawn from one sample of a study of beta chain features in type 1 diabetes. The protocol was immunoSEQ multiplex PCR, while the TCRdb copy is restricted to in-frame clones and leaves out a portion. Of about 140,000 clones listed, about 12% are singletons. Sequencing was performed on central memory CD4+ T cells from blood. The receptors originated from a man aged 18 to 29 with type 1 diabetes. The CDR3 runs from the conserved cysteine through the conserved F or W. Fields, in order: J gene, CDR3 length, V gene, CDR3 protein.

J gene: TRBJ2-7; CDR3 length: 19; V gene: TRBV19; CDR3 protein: CASSHRETAGSPESYEQYF
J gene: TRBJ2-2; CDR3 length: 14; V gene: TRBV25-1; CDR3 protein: CASRMVGLPGELFF
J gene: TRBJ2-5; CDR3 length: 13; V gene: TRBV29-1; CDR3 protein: CSVESGGVETQYF
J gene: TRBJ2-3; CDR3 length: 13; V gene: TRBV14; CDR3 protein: CASSAQEADTQYF
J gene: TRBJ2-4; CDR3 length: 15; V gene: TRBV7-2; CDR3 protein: CASSLVAGGRNIQYF
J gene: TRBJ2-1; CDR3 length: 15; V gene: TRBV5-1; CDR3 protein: CASSLEGVTYNEQFF
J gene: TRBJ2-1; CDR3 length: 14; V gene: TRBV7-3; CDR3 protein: CASSLQGDYNEQFF
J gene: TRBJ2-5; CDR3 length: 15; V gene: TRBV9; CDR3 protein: CASSPPTSGGETQYF
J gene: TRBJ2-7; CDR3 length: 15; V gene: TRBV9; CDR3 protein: CASSPGRPSSYEQYF
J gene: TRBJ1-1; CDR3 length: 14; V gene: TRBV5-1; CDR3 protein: CASSLGNMNTEAFF
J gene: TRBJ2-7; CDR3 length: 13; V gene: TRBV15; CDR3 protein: CATSSSDSYEQYF
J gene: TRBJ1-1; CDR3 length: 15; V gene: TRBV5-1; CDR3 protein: CASRPGAGTNTEAFF
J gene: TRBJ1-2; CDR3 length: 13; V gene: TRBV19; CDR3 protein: CATSNAVYYGYTF
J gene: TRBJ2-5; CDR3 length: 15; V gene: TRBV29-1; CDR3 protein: CSVPMGGSGKETQYF
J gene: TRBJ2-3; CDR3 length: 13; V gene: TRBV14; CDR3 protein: CASSQAGTSTQYF
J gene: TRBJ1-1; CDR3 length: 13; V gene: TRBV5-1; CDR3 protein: CASSDGQNTEAFF
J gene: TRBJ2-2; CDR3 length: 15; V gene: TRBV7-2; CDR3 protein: CASSSTGTSGGELFF
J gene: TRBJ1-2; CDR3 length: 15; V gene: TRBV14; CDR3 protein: CASSQVRGGNYGYTF
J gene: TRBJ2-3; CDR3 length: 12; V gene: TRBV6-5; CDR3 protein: CATAGDTDTQYF
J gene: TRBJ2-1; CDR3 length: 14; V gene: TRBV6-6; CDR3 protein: CASIQDSTYNEQFF
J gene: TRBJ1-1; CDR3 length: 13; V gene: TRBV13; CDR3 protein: CASSLDRNTEAFF
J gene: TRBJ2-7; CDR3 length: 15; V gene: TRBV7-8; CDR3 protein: CASSLGAGGLNEQYF
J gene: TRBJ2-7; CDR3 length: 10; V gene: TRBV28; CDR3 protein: CASGSYEQYF
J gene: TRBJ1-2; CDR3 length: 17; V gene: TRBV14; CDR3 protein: CASSQEDWTAAGDGYTF
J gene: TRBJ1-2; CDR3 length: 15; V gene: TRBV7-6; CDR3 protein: CASSPQVEANYGYTF
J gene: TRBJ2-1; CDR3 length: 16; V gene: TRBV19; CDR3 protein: CASSIGRFRVVNEQFF
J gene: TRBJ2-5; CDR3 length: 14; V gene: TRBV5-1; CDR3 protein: CASSPVAGVETQYF
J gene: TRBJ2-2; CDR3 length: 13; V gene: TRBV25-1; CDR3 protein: CASSEWVAGELFF
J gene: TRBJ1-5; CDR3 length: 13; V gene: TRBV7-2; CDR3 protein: CASSQGVNQPQHF
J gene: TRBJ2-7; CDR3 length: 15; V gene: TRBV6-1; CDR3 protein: CASSEFPGQGSEQYF
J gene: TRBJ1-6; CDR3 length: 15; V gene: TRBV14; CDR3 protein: CASSQDRAVNSPLHF